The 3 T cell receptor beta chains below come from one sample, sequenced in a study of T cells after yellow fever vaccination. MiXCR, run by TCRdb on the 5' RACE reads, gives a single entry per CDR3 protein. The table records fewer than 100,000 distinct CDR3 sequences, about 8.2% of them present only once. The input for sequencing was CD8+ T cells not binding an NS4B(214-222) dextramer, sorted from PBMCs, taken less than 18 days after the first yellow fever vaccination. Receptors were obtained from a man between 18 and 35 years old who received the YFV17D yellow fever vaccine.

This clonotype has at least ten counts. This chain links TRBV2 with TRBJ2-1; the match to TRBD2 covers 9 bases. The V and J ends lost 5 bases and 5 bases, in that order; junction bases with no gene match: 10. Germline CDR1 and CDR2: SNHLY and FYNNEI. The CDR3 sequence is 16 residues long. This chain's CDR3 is CASSPHLAGLHNEQFF. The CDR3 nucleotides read TGTGCCAGCAGTCCCCATCTAGCGGGGTTACACAATGAGCAGTTCTTC.

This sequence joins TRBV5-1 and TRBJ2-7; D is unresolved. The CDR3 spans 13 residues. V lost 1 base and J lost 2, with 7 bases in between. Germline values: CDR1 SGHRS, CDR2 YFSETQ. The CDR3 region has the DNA TGCGCCAGCAGCTTGAGGTCCGCCTACGAGCAGTACTTC. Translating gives CASSLRSAYEQYF.

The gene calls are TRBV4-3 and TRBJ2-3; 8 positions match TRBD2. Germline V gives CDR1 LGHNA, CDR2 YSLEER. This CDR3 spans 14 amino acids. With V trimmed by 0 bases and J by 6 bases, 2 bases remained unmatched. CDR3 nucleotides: TGCGCCAGCAGCCAAGACGGGGGGGCGGATACGCAGTATTTT. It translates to CASSQDGGADTQYF.